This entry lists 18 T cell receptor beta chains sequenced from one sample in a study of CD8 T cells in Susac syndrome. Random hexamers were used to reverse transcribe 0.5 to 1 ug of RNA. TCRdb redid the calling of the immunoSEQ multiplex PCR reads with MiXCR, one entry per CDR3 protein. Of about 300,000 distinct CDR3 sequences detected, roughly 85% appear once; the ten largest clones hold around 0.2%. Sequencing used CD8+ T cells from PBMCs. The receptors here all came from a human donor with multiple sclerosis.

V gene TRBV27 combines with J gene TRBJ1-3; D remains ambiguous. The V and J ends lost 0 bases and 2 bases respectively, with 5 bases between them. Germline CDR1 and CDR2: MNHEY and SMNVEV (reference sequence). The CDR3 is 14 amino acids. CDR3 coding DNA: TGTGCCAGCAGTTTATCAGGTGCTGGAAACACCATATATTTT. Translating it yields CASSLSGAGNTIYF.

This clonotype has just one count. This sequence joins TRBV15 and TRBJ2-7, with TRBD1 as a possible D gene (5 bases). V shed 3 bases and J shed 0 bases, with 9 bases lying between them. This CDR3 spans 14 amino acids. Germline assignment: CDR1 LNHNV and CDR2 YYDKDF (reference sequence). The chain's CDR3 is CATSRTVFSYEQYF. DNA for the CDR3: TGTGCCACCAGCAGGACAGTATTCTCCTACGAGCAGTACTTC.

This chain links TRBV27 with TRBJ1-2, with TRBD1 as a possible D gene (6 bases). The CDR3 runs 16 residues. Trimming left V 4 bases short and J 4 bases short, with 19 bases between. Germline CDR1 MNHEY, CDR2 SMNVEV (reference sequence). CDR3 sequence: CASSSLTRGAGYGYTF. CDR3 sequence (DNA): TGTGCCAGCAGTTCACTTACCCGGGGGGCTGGCTATGGCTACACCTTC.

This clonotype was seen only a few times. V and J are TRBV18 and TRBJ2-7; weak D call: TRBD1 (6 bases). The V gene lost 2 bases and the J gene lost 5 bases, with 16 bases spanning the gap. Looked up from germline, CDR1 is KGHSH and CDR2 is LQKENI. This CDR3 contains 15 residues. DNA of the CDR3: TGTGCCAGCTCACCAATTTCAGGGGTGACCCACGAGCAGTACTTC. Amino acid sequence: CASSPISGVTHEQYF.

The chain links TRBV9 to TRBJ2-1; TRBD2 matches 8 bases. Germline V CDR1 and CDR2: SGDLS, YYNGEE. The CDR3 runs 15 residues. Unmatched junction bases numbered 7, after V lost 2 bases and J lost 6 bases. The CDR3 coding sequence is TGTGCCAGCAGCGTCAATAGCGGGGCTATCAATGAGCAGTTCTTC. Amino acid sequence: CASSVNSGAINEQFF.

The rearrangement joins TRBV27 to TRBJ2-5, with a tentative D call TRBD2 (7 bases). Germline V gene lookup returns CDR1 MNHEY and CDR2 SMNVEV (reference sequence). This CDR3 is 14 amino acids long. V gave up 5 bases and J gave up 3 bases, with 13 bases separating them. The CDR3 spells CASSPAGAEETQYF. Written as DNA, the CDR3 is TGTGCCAGCAGTCCCGCGGGGGCTGAAGAGACCCAGTACTTC.

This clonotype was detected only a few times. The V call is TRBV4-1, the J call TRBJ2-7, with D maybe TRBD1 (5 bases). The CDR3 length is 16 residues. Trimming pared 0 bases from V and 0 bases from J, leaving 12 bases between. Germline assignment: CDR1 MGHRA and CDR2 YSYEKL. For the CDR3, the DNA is TGCGCCAGCAGCCAAGACGGGCAGGGCAGCTCCTACGAGCAGTACTTC. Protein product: CASSQDGQGSSYEQYF.

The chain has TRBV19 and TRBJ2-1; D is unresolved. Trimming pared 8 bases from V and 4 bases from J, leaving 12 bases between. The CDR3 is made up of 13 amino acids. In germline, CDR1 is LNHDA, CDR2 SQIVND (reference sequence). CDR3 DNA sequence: TGTGCCAGTGGAATGACATCATACAATGAGCAGTTCTTC. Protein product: CASGMTSYNEQFF.

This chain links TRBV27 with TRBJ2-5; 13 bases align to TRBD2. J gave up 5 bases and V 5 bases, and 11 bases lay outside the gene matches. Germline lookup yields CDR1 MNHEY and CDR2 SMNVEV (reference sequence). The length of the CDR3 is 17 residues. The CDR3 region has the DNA TGTGCCAGCAGTCATCTACTAGCGGGAGGGCCCGAGGAGACCCAGTACTTC. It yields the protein CASSHLLAGGPEETQYF.

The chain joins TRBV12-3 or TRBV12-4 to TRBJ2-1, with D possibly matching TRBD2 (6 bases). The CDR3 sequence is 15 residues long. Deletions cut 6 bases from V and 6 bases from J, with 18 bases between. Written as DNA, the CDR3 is TGTGCCAGCAGGGCTAGTGGGTTCGGGGGCAATGAGCAGTTCTTC. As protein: CASRASGFGGNEQFF.

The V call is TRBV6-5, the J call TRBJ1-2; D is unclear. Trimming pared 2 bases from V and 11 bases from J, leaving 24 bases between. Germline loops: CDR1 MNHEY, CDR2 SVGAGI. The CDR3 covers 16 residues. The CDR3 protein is CASSYKPGPAPVGYTF. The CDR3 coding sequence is TGTGCCAGCAGTTACAAACCGGGCCCAGCACCGGTGGGGTACACCTTC.

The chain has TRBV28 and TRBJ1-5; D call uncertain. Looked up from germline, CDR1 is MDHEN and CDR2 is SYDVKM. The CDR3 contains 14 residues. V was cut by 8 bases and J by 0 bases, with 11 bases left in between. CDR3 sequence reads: CASGWPYSNQPQHF. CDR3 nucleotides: TGTGCCAGCGGATGGCCGTATAGCAATCAGCCCCAGCATTTT.

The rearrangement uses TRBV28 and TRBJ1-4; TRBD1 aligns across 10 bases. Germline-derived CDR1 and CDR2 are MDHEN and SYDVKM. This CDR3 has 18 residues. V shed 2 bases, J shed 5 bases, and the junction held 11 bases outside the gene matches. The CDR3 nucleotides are TGTGCCAGCAGTTTAATAGGGACAGGGGATTCGGGAAATGAAAAACTGTTTTTT. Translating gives CASSLIGTGDSGNEKLFF.

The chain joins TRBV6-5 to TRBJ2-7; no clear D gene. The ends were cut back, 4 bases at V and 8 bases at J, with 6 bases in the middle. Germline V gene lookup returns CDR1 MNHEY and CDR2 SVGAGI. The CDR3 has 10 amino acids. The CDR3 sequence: CASSFPQQYF. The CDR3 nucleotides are TGTGCCAGCAGTTTCCCGCAGCAGTACTTC.

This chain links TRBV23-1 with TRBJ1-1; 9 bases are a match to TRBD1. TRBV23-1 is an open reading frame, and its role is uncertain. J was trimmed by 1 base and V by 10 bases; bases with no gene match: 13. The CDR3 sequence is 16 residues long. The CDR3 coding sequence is TGCGCCATCAATTCCCGGGACAGGGAGCCGAACACTGAAGCTTTCTTT. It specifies CAINSRDREPNTEAFF.

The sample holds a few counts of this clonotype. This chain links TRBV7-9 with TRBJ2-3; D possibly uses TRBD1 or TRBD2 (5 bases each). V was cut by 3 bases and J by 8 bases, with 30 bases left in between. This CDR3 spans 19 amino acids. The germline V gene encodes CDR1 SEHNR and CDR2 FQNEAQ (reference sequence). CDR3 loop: CASSLLGVGSLSRESTQYF. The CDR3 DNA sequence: TGTGCCAGCAGCTTGCTCGGCGTTGGGAGCCTTTCCAGGGAGTCTACGCAGTATTTT.

The CDR3 sequence: CASSEWAASNQPQHF. As DNA, the CDR3 is TGTGCCAGCAGTGAATGGGCGGCTAGCAATCAGCCCCAGCATTTT. The chain combines TRBV6-1 with TRBJ1-5, with unresolved D. CDR3 length: 15 amino acids. Per the germline V gene, CDR1 is MNHNS and CDR2 is SASEGT. Trimming left V 2 bases short and J 0 bases short, with 8 bases between.

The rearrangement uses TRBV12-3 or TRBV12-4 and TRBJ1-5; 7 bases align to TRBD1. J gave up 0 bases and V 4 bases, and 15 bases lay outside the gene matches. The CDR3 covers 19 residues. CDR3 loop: CASSCHGTDVWDSNQPQHF. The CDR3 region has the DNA TGTGCCAGCAGTTGCCACGGGACAGACGTGTGGGATAGCAATCAGCCCCAGCATTTT.